The 18 T cell receptor beta chains given below trace back to one sample, sequenced in a study of sequential checkpoint blockade in melanoma. The assay was immunoSEQ multiplex PCR, and TCRdb's table has in-frame clones only and misses some. The sample consists of approximately 23,000 clones, roughly 80% of them appearing once. Specified treatment: randomized to nivolumab then ipilimumab (arm A) or the reverse (arm B). The input for sequencing was CD8+ T cells sorted from blood (inferred from file names), taken from a patient given nivolumab and ipilimumab in sequence. The source of these receptors is a human donor with melanoma.

The chain links TRBV10-3 to TRBJ2-7; D not certain. This CDR3 region has 15 residues. The V gene's germline CDR1 is ENHRY and CDR2 SYGVKD. Trimming pared 0 bases from V and 4 bases from J, leaving 13 bases between. The DNA of the CDR3 is TGTGCCATCAGTGAGTCTTACGGGTTTTCTTACGAGCAGTACTTC. Its protein is CAISESYGFSYEQYF.

To note about this clone: At one boundary the junction diverges from the germline segment, which might be a read error. Other DNA sequences from this sample encode an identical CDR3 as well. The chain couples TRBV27 to TRBJ1-6; D possibly corresponds to TRBD1 (5 bases). The CDR3 sequence is 15 residues long. Germline CDR1 and CDR2: MNHEY and SMNVEV (reference sequence). CDR3 loop: CASPPSQGNNSPLHF. CDR3 nucleotides: TGTGCCAGCCCCCCCTCCCAGGGAAATAATTCGCCCCTCCACTTT.

This sequence joins TRBV28 and TRBJ1-5; 8 positions match TRBD1. The ends lost 3 bases at V and 5 bases at J; junction bases unmatched: 6. Per the germline V gene, CDR1 is MDHEN and CDR2 is SYDVKM. The CDR3 has 15 amino acids. The chain's CDR3 is CASSLGRGLDQPQHF. CDR3 nucleotides: TGTGCCAGCAGTTTGGGCAGGGGGCTGGATCAGCCCCAGCATTTT.

V gene TRBV7-9 combines with J gene TRBJ1-1, with D possibly matching TRBD1 (5 bases). Germline V CDR1 and CDR2: SEHNR, FQNEAQ (reference sequence). The CDR3 consists of 15 residues. V was cut by 5 bases and J by 1 base, with 14 bases left in between. CDR3 DNA: TGTGCCAGCAGCGCTAGGCAGGGTCGGAACACTGAAGCTTTCTTT. This translates into CASSARQGRNTEAFF.

The V call is TRBV5-6, the J call TRBJ2-7; 9 nucleotides line up with TRBD1. The ends lost 3 bases at V and 4 bases at J; junction bases unmatched: 5. This CDR3 contains 14 residues. Germline V gives CDR1 SGHDT, CDR2 YYEEEE. CDR3 protein: CASSWGTGTYEQYF. CDR3 in DNA: TGTGCCAGCAGCTGGGGGACAGGGACGTACGAGCAGTACTTC.

The sample holds a few counts of this clone. The chain uses TRBV19 and TRBJ1-3; D unclear. Germline assignment: CDR1 LNHDA and CDR2 SQIVND (reference sequence). With 8 bases removed from V and 10 bases from J, the gap between germline ends came to 12 bases. CDR3 size: 11 residues. In DNA form, the CDR3 reads TGTGCCAGTGCGGTAGGTCGGACCATATATTTT. Protein product: CASAVGRTIYF.

This chain joins TRBV28 and TRBJ2-7, with TRBD2 matching 10 bases. Germline values: CDR1 MDHEN, CDR2 SYDVKM. The CDR3 runs 14 residues. The trim removed 9 bases at V and 5 bases at J, leaving 10 bases unmatched. CDR3 in amino acids: CASTEAGGQNEQYF. Written as DNA, the CDR3 is TGTGCCAGTACCGAAGCGGGAGGGCAGAACGAGCAGTACTTC.

This chain connects TRBV4-3 to TRBJ2-5; a possible D gene is TRBD2 (6 bases). The J call may be wrong; the DNA end is better matched by TRBJ2-7. There are 15 residues in the CDR3. Per germline, CDR1 LGHNA and CDR2 YSLEER. The CDR3 is CASSQERAGDYEQYF. For the CDR3, the DNA is TGCGCCAGCAGCCAAGAAAGAGCGGGCGACTACGAGCAGTACTTC.

The chain employs TRBV5-6 and TRBJ2-1; 7 bases match TRBD2. Germline V lookup: CDR1 SGHDT, CDR2 YYEEEE. Losses at the gene ends were 6 bases for V and 3 bases for J; bases not matched to a gene: 12. The length of the CDR3 is 16 residues. Here the CDR3 reads CASTPETGGNYNEQFF. The CDR3 DNA sequence: TGTGCCAGCACCCCCGAGACCGGGGGGAACTACAATGAGCAGTTCTTC.

This chain connects TRBV2 to TRBJ2-5; 7 bases are shared with TRBD1. The V gene's germline CDR1 is SNHLY and CDR2 FYNNEI. V lost 0 bases and J lost 3; bases outside the gene matches: 7. The CDR3 contains 16 residues. The CDR3 loop reads CASSEARQGWEETQYF. The CDR3 DNA reads as TGTGCCAGCAGTGAAGCCCGACAGGGTTGGGAAGAGACCCAGTACTTC.

The J gene is TRBJ2-1, the V gene TRBV11-2; D unclear. Trimming cost V 5 bases and J 0 bases, with 2 bases left between them. The CDR3 sequence is 12 residues long. The germline CDR1 and CDR2 sequences are SGHAT and FQNNGV. This CDR3 reads CASSLSYNEQFF. The CDR3 DNA is TGTGCCAGCAGCCTCTCCTACAATGAGCAGTTCTTC.

The chain links TRBV6-6 to TRBJ2-3; D is possibly TRBD2 (7 bases). Between the trimmed V and J ends, which lost 11 bases and 4 bases, there was a span of 16 bases. The germline V gene encodes CDR1 MNHNY and CDR2 SVGAGI (reference sequence). CDR3 length: 13 amino acids. The DNA for the CDR3 is TGTGCCGCCCGGGGGGCTGGTTCAGATACGCAGTATTTT. As protein: CAARGAGSDTQYF.

The chain has TRBV5-4 and TRBJ2-3, with TRBD2 identical over 10 bases. The CDR3 is made up of 15 amino acids. Germline V gene data show CDR1 as SGHNT and CDR2 as YYREEE (reference sequence). V lost 4 bases and J lost 2; bases outside the gene matches: 4. The CDR3 region has the DNA TGTGCCAGCAGCCCCACTAGCGGGGCCACAGATACGCAGTATTTT. Its translation: CASSPTSGATDTQYF.

The chain joins TRBV19 to TRBJ1-5; D might be TRBD1 (5 bases). This CDR3 spans 15 amino acids. V lost 3 bases and J lost 7, with 16 bases in between. The V gene's germline CDR1 is LNHDA and CDR2 SQIVND (reference sequence). This chain's CDR3 is CASSIITGTHQPQHF. CDR3 coding DNA: TGTGCCAGTAGTATCATCACAGGTACCCACCAGCCCCAGCATTTT.

This clone was seen a handful of times. The chain uses TRBV10-3 and TRBJ2-7, with 12 bases identical to TRBD1. The germline V gene has CDR1 ENHRY and CDR2 SYGVKD. V trimming: 8 bases; J trimming: 4 bases; junction bases outside the gene matches: 3. The CDR3 runs to 13 residues. The CDR3 is CAIGTGGRYEQYF. CDR3 nucleotide sequence: TGTGCCATCGGGACAGGGGGCAGGTACGAGCAGTACTTC.

J is TRBJ2-7 and V is TRBV7-2; 12 bases are shared with TRBD2. CDR3 length: 14 residues. From germline, CDR1 is SGHTA and CDR2 FQGNSA. Losses at the gene ends were 4 bases for V and 12 bases for J; bases not matched to a gene: 10. CDR3 residues: CASSSPGLAGTPYF. In DNA form, the CDR3 reads TGTGCCAGCAGCTCCCCGGGACTAGCGGGTACCCCGTACTTC.

The V call is TRBV4-2, the J call TRBJ1-2, with 8 bases matching TRBD1. The CDR3 is 14 residues long. The V and J ends lost 6 bases and 3 bases, in that order; junction bases with no gene match: 6. Germline values: CDR1 LGHNA, CDR2 YNFKEQ. The CDR3 DNA reads TGTGCCAGCAGATTAACAGGGGGTGACTATGGCTACACCTTC. This codes for CASRLTGGDYGYTF.

The V and J genes are TRBV2 and TRBJ2-6; 10 bases line up with TRBD1. Germline V lookup: CDR1 SNHLY, CDR2 FYNNEI. The J segment lost 0 bases and the V segment lost 4 bases, leaving 6 bases of the junction unmatched. CDR3 length equals 18 residues. CDR3 loop: CASSVTGQGISGANVLTF. CDR3 nucleotides: TGTGCCAGCAGTGTTACGGGACAGGGGATCTCTGGGGCCAACGTCCTGACTTTC.